This T cell receptor (beta chain) stems from a study of blood T cell repertoires in COVID-19. CDR3 size: 13 residues. Germline CDR1 MDHEN, CDR2 SYDVKM. The V end lost 8 bases, the J end lost 6 bases, and 14 bases lay between the germline ends. The method was immunoSEQ multiplex PCR; TCRdb's version includes in-frame clones alone and lacks a portion of them. Here the sample spans about 320,000 clones, more than 75% being singletons. This sequence joins TRBV28 and TRBJ1-5; D remains unclear. The source material was PBMCs or T cells enriched from blood (not recorded which). This receptor was obtained from a man aged 60 to 69 who had recovered from COVID-19. The CDR3 protein is CASVAGVSQPQHF. The CDR3, as DNA: TGTGCCAGCGTTGCCGGGGTTTCTCAGCCCCAGCATTTT.